A single count supports the clone carrying this T cell receptor (beta chain). Losses at the gene ends were 5 bases for V and 2 bases for J; bases not matched to a gene: 12. Germline V gene data show CDR1 as SEHNR and CDR2 as FQNEAQ (reference sequence). The CDR3 runs 17 residues. Clones were read by immunoSEQ multiplex PCR, and TCRdb kept only the in-frame ones, dropping some. The sample contains under 85,000 clones, roughly 92% of which appear only once. The data stem from a study of cytomegalovirus exposure and HLA in healthy donors. This chain connects TRBV7-9 to TRBJ2-1; 7 nucleotides agree with TRBD1. The source material was PBMCs. The TCR comes from a young man in good health and CMV-seropositive. CDR3 loop: CASSAPQGGNTYNEQFF. Here the CDR3 DNA reads TGTGCCAGCAGCGCGCCCCAAGGGGGCAATACCTACAATGAGCAGTTCTTC.